The sequence of this T cell receptor (beta chain) was determined in a study of Ad26.COV2.S vaccination and SARS-CoV-2 variants. Per the germline V gene, CDR1 is LGHNA and CDR2 is YSLEER. Trimming shortened V by 2 bases and J by 6 bases, and 12 bases separated the two germline ends. The CDR3 extends over 14 amino acids. TCRdb's table, derived via immunoSEQ multiplex PCR, lists solely in-frame clones and lacks some. The table lists 380,000 or so clones, around 88% of them singletons. This sample's treatment: some 20 received Ad26.COV2.S at low or high dose, single or two shots; 5 received placebo; per-sample allocation not given. Sampling was done on day 63 after the first vaccine or placebo injection.

The rearrangement uses TRBV4-3 and TRBJ2-3; D gene ambiguous. The specimen comprised peripheral blood, sampled in a trial of Ad26.COV2.S vaccine versus placebo. The TCR originated in a person aged 18-60 years who received the Ad26.COV2.S COVID-19 vaccine or a placebo. CDR3 amino acids: CASSQTQIADTQYF. Here the CDR3 DNA reads TGCGCCAGCAGCCAAACACAAATAGCCGATACGCAGTATTTT.